The 21 T cell receptor beta chains reported below all come from one sample, sequenced in a study of type 1 and type 2 diabetes patients. The PCR template was genomic DNA. Multiplex PCR with 30 forward and 13 reverse primers amplified the TCR beta CDR3. TCRdb reprocessed the multiplex PCR reads with MiXCR, giving one entry per CDR3 protein. The table lists 250,000 or so distinct CDR3 sequences, around 50% of them singletons. Sequencing was carried out using peripheral blood mononuclear cells (PBMCs). These TCRs come from a man aged 18 to 29 with type 2 diabetes.

This clonotype was counted at least ten times. This chain uses TRBV7-4 with TRBJ2-7, with unresolved D. Germline-derived CDR1 and CDR2 are SGHVT and SQSDAQ. V was pared by 3 bases and J by 3 bases, with 12 bases between. The CDR3 spans 14 residues. CDR3 loop: CASSLKGRNYEQYF. The CDR3 nucleotides read TGTGCCAGCAGCTTGAAAGGACGAAACTACGAGCAGTACTTC.

V and J are TRBV29-1 and TRBJ2-3; 8 positions agree with TRBD2. The germline V gene encodes CDR1 SQVTM and CDR2 ANQGSEA. CDR3 size: 13 residues. Trimming at V came to 6 bases and at J to 6 bases, leaving 8 bases not matched to a gene. In nucleotides, the CDR3 is TGCAGCGTCCCCGTCGGGGGGGAGGATACGCAGTATTTT. Translation: CSVPVGGEDTQYF.

The chain is built from TRBV9 and TRBJ1-1; a weak D match, TRBD1 (6 bases). Germline CDR1 and CDR2: SGDLS and YYNGEE. This CDR3 has 13 amino acids. Trimming shortened V by 3 bases and J by 1 base, and 7 bases separated the two germline ends. The CDR3 DNA reads as TGTGCCAGCAGCGGGGGGCGGAACACTGAAGCTTTCTTT. It translates to CASSGGRNTEAFF.

The chain has TRBV30 and TRBJ2-3; the match to TRBD2 covers 11 bases. The CDR3 length is 17 residues. Germline values: CDR1 GTSNPN, CDR2 SVGIG (reference sequence). V lost 1 base to trimming and J lost 3 bases; unmatched junction nucleotides: 9. The CDR3 region is CAWSGTSGSFGTDTQYF. DNA of the CDR3: TGTGCCTGGAGTGGTACTAGCGGGAGTTTTGGAACAGATACGCAGTATTTT.

The chain's CDR3 is CASSLVDASDTQYF. The CDR3 coding sequence is TGCGCCAGCAGCTTGGTGGACGCCTCAGATACGCAGTATTTT. The chain joins TRBV5-1 to TRBJ2-3; no definite D call. Between the trimmed V and J ends, which lost 0 bases and 4 bases, there was a span of 9 bases. The CDR3 extends over 14 amino acids. Germline CDR1 and CDR2: SGHRS and YFSETQ.

This clonotype has ten or more counts. The chain is built from TRBV19 and TRBJ1-1, with unresolved D. Per germline, CDR1 LNHDA and CDR2 SQIVND (reference sequence). V lost 5 bases, J lost 0 bases, and 16 bases lay in between. This CDR3 comprises 16 residues. As DNA, the CDR3 is TGTGCCAGTAGTGGAGGCAGGCCGGGAATGAACACTGAAGCTTTCTTT. It codes for CASSGGRPGMNTEAFF.

The chain joins TRBV7-3 to TRBJ2-1; 12 nucleotides match TRBD2. Germline V gene sequence: CDR1 SGHTA, CDR2 FQGTGA. The CDR3 spans 16 residues. Germline trimming cut 6 bases from V and 8 bases from J; bases unmatched to any gene: 11. The CDR3 DNA reads as TGTGCCAGCAGTGTGGAGACTAGCGGGAGCTTCGATGAGCAGTTCTTC. Translated, it gives CASSVETSGSFDEQFF. The full variable domain, rest sourced from reference TRBV7-3 and TRBJ2-1, is GAGVSQTPSNKVTEKGKYVELRCDPISGHTALYWYRQSLGQGPEFLIYFQGTGAADDSGLPNDRFFAVRPEGSVSTLKIQRTERGDSAVYLCASSVETSGSFDEQFFGPGTRLTVL.

This clonotype was seen repeatedly, ten times or more. This sequence joins TRBV7-2 and TRBJ1-5; no clear D. Trimming left V 1 base short and J 4 bases short, with 11 bases between. CDR3 size: 15 residues. Germline V gene data show CDR1 as SGHTA and CDR2 as FQGNSA. In DNA form, the CDR3 reads TGTGCCAGCAGCTTAGTTGGCCAGGTAAATCAGCCCCAGCATTTT. This encodes CASSLVGQVNQPQHF.

As regards this clonotype: A much larger clone lies a single base off, so this may be a read error. The rearrangement uses TRBV7-2 and TRBJ1-1, with D tentatively TRBD1 (6 bases). Germline-derived CDR1 and CDR2 are SGHTA and FQGNSA. The CDR3 has 14 residues. CDR3 sequence: CASSTTGRNTEALF. The CDR3, as DNA: TGTGCCAGCAGCACTACAGGGAGAAACACTGAAGCTCTCTTT.

This clonotype was recorded at least ten times. The chain joins TRBV30 to TRBJ1-1; D uncertain. The V and J ends lost 1 base and 4 bases respectively, with 7 bases between them. The CDR3 is 12 amino acids. In germline, CDR1 is GTSNPN, CDR2 SVGIG (reference sequence). The CDR3 here is CAWSAVSTEAFF. The CDR3 DNA reads as TGTGCCTGGAGTGCGGTTAGCACTGAAGCTTTCTTT.

The rearrangement uses TRBV12-5 and TRBJ1-1; 7 positions match TRBD1. The CDR3 covers 16 residues. Germline V gene sequence: CDR1 LGHNT, CDR2 FRNRAP. V shed 5 bases and J 3 bases; nucleotides not matched to a gene: 12. CDR3 residues: CASGQGQYPIYTEAFF. DNA of the CDR3: TGTGCTAGTGGTCAGGGACAGTACCCGATCTACACTGAAGCTTTCTTT.

The chain uses TRBV3-1 and TRBJ2-3, with unresolved D. Germline-derived CDR1 and CDR2 are LGHDT and YNNKEL (reference sequence). Trimming left V 3 bases short and J 2 bases short, with 12 bases between. The CDR3 extends over 15 amino acids. The CDR3 DNA reads TGTGCCAGCAGCCATCTTTTGATCCACACAGATACGCAGTATTTT. Protein: CASSHLLIHTDTQYF.

The chain recombines TRBV15 with TRBJ2-5; 9 positions match TRBD2. The DNA matches TRBJ2-1 better at its end, which makes the J call doubtful. The germline V gene has CDR1 LNHNV and CDR2 YYDKDF (reference sequence). This CDR3 comprises 16 residues. The CDR3 spells CATTPIAGVRYNEQFF. The CDR3 DNA follows: TGTGCCACCACCCCTATAGCGGGAGTCCGCTACAATGAGCAGTTCTTC.

The CDR3 reads CSAREDPSYEQYF. The CDR3, as DNA: TGCAGTGCTAGAGAGGATCCCTCCTACGAGCAGTACTTC. The genes are TRBV20-1 and TRBJ2-7; D ambiguous. Germline-derived CDR1 and CDR2 are DFQATT and SNEGSKA (reference sequence). The CDR3 totals 13 residues. V lost 0 bases, J lost 0 bases, and 6 bases lay in between.

The gene calls are TRBV2 and TRBJ2-7; possibly TRBD2 for D (6 bases). With 5 bases removed from V and 7 bases from J, the gap between germline ends came to 15 bases. This CDR3 has 13 amino acids. Germline V gene data show CDR1 as SNHLY and CDR2 as FYNNEI. Here the CDR3 reads CASSRDSYNEQYF. The CDR3 coding sequence is TGTGCCAGCAGTCGGGACTCCTACAATGAGCAGTACTTC.

The rearrangement joins TRBV10-3 to TRBJ2-7; D remains unclear. Deletions cut 7 bases from V and 0 bases from J, with 10 bases between. The CDR3 sequence is 13 residues long. Germline CDR1 and CDR2: ENHRY and SYGVKD. Written as DNA, the CDR3 is TGTGCCATCAAATCGGAGAGCTCCTACGAGCAGTACTTC. Amino acids: CAIKSESSYEQYF.

The rearrangement uses TRBV7-3 and TRBJ2-3; D is possibly TRBD1 or TRBD2 (5 bases each). CDR3 length equals 15 residues. V gave up 10 bases and J gave up 8 bases, with 25 bases separating them. Germline lookup yields CDR1 SGHTA and CDR2 FQGTGA. CDR3 sequence (DNA): TGTGCCACCAGTGATTTGGGGGACGCCCGGGGTACGCAGTATTTT. Residues: CATSDLGDARGTQYF.

The rearrangement links TRBV4-1 to TRBJ2-3; possibly TRBD1 for D (6 bases). V lost 1 base, J lost 0 bases, and 14 bases lay in between. CDR1 is MGHRA, CDR2 YSYEKL, per germline. The CDR3 covers 17 residues. The CDR3 region has the DNA TGCGCCAGCAGCCAAGTCAGAGGGGGTGTTAGCACAGATACGCAGTATTTT. The encoded protein is CASSQVRGGVSTDTQYF.

This clonotype showed up just a few times. DNA of the CDR3: TGTGCCAGCAGTTCTAGCGGCTACACCTTC. Translating gives CASSSSGYTF. The chain combines TRBV28 with TRBJ1-2; no reliable D call. The V gene's germline CDR1 is MDHEN and CDR2 SYDVKM. Trimming removed 4 bases from V and 8 bases from J, with 5 bases in between. The CDR3 is 10 amino acids.

This sequence joins TRBV19 and TRBJ1-2; tentatively, D is TRBD1 (5 bases). Looked up from germline, CDR1 is LNHDA and CDR2 is SQIVND (reference sequence). CDR3 size: 14 residues. Trimming shortened V by 7 bases and J by 6 bases, and 18 bases separated the two germline ends. CDR3 region: CASTGSMGSDGYTF. CDR3 sequence (DNA): TGTGCCAGTACAGGGAGTATGGGCTCGGATGGCTACACCTTC.

Only a few counts were recorded for this clonotype. This chain connects TRBV19 to TRBJ1-4; D is undetermined. V was clipped by 5 bases and J by 7 bases, with 5 bases between them. Germline CDR1 is LNHDA and CDR2 is SQIVND (reference sequence). The CDR3 sequence is 11 residues long. The CDR3 nucleotides read TGTGCCAGTAGTTCAGCTGAAAAACTGTTTTTT. Its protein product is CASSSAEKLFF.